This T cell receptor beta chain is from a study of blood T cells in healthy people across ages. Points on this clonotype: Its cognate antigen is unknown.

Primers used in a second PCR of about 6 to 11 cycles were a sample-barcoded 5' primer and a J-beta primer mix. With 12 random nucleotides, a template-switch adaptor tagged each individual cDNA molecule. Each CDR3 protein is one row after TCRdb ran MiXCR on the 5' RACE reads. This sample has roughly 800,000 distinct CDR3 sequences, with 35% to 40% found just once. Study-wide findings and caveats: When set beside aged donors, long-lived donors presented more naive CD4+ cells and higher diversity. Per-million-T-cell TCR beta diversity fell roughly linearly with age.

The TCR comes from a man aged 18 to 30 in good health. Specimen: blood.

CDR3 nucleotides: TGTGCCAGCAGCGTAGTGCGGTACACCGGGGAGCTGTTTTTT. Protein sequence: CASSVVRYTGELFF. The rearrangement joins TRBV7-2 to TRBJ2-2; no clear D gene. The germline gives CDR1 SGHTA, CDR2 FQGNSA. This CDR3 has 14 amino acids. The V end lost 5 bases, the J end lost 3 bases, and 10 bases lay between the germline ends. The full variable domain, with the rest looked up from reference TRBV7-2 and TRBJ2-2, is GAGVSQSPSNKVTEKGKDVELRCDPISGHTALYWYRQSLGQGLEFLIYFQGNSAPDKSGLPSDRFSAERTGGSVSTLTIQRTQQEDSAVYLCASSVVRYTGELFFGEGSRLTVL.